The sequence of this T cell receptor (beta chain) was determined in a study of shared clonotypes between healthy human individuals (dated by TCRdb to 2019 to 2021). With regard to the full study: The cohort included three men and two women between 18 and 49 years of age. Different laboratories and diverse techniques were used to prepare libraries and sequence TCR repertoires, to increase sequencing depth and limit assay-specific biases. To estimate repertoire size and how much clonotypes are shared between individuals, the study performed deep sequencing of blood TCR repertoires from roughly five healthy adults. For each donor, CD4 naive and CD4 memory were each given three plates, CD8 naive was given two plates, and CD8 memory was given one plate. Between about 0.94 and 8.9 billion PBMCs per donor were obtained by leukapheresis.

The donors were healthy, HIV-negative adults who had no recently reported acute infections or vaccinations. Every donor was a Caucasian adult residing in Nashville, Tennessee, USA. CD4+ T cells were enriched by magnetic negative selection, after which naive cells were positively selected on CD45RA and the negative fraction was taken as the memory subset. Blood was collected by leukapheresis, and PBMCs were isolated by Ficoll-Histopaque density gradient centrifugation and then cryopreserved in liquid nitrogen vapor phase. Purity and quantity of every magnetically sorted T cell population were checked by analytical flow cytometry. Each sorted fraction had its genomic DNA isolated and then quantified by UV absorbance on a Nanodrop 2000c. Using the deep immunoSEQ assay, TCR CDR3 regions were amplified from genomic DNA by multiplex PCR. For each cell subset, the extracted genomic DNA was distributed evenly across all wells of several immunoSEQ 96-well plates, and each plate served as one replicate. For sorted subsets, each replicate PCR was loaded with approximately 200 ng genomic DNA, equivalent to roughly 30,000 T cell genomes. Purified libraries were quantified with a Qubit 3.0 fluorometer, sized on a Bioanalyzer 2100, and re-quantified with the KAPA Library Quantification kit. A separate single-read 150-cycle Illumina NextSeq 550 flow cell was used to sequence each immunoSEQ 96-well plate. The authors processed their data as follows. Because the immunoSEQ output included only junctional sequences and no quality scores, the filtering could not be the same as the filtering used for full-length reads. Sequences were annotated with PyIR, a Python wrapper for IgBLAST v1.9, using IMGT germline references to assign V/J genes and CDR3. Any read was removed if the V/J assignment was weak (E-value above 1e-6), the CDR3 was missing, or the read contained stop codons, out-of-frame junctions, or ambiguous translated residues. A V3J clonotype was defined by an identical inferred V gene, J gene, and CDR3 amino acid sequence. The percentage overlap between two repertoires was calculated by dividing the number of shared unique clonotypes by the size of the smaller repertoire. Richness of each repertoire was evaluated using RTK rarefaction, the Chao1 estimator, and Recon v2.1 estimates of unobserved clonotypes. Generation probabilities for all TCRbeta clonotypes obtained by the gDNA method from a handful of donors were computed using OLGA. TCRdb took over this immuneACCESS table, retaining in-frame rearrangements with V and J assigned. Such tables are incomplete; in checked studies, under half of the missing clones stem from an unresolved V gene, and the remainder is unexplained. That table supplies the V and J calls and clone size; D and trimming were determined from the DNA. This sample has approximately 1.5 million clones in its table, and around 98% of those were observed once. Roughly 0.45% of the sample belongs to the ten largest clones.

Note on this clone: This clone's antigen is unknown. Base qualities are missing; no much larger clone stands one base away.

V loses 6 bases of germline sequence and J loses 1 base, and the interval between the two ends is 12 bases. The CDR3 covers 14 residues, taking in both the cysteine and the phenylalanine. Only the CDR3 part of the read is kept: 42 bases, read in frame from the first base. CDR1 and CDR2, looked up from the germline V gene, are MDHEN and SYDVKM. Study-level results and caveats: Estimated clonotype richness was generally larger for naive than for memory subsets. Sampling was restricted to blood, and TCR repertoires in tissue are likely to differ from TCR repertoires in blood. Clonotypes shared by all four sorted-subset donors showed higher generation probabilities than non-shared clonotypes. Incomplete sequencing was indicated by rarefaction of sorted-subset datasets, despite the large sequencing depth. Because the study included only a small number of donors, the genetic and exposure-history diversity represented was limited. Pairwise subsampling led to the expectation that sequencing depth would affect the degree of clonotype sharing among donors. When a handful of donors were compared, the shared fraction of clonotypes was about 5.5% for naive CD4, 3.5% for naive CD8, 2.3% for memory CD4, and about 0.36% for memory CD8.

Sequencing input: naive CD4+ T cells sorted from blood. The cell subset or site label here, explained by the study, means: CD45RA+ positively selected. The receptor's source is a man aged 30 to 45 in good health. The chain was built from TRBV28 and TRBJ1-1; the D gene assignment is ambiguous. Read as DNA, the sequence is TGTGCCAGCAGCCGACCGGCGAAGAACACTGAAGCTTTCTTT. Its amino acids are CASSRPAKNTEAFF. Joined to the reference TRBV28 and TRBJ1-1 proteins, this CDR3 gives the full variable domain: DVKVTQSSRYLVKRTGEKVFLECVQDMDHENMFWYRQDPGLGLRLIYFSYDVKMKEKGDIPEGYSVSREKKERFSLILESASTNQTSMYLCASSRPAKNTEAFFGQGTRLTVV.